These T cell receptor beta chains were read from a single sample in a study of blood T cell repertoires in COVID-19. The data were produced by immunoSEQ multiplex PCR, yet TCRdb's version contains in-frame clones alone and is incomplete. This table holds approximately 75,000 clones, around 83% found once. Sequenced material: peripheral blood. The receptors originated from a man younger than 45 with COVID-19, enrolled during active disease. CDR3s include the opening cysteine and the closing phenylalanine or tryptophan. D genes are given only for firm matches. Size is omitted from some rows. Given values are once, few, many or a class for expanded clones.

J,V,size,D,CDR3,DNA
TRBJ2-7,TRBV12-2,NA,NA,CASRLADRGRRRGCPYEQYF,TGTGCAAGTCGCTTAGCGGACAGGGGGCGCCGAAGGGGATGCCCCTACGAGCAGTACTTC
TRBJ2-2,TRBV5-4,NA,TRBD1,CASRGTGAPGELFF,TGTGCCAGCAGAGGGACAGGGGCTCCCGGGGAGCTGTTTTTT
TRBJ1-2,TRBV18,NA,NA,CASSPGLRISNYGYTF,TGTGCCAGCTCACCAGGTCTGAGGATTTCGAACTATGGCTACACCTTC
TRBJ1-2,TRBV30,NA,NA,CAWIGGGGPANYGYTF,TGTGCCTGGATCGGCGGCGGGGGACCCGCTAACTATGGCTACACCTTC
TRBJ1-3,TRBV27,once,NA,CASSSGGLTSSGNTIYF,TGTGCCAGCAGTTCGGGGGGACTCACCAGCTCTGGAAACACCATATATTTT
TRBJ1-1,TRBV20-1,NA,TRBD1,CSASTRGEANTEAFF,TGCAGTGCTAGTACCAGGGGGGAGGCAAACACTGAAGCTTTCTTT
TRBJ1-4,TRBV28,NA,NA,CASSNFRGTNEKLFF,TGTGCCAGCAGTAACTTCAGGGGAACTAATGAAAAACTGTTTTTT
TRBJ1-6,TRBV6-5,NA,NA,CASNGVNSPLHF,TGTGCCAGCAACGGGGTTAATTCACCCCTCCACTTT
TRBJ1-1,TRBV30,NA,NA,CAWRGGRETEAFF,TGTGCTTGGAGGGGAGGGCGTGAAACTGAAGCTTTCTTT
TRBJ1-5,TRBV28,NA,NA,CASSLTGNNQPQHF,TGTGCCAGCAGTTTAACGGGGAACAATCAGCCCCAGCATTTT
TRBJ2-7,TRBV28,NA,NA,CASSSGAPYEQYF,TGTGCCAGCAGCTCAGGTGCCCCCTACGAGCAGTACTTC
TRBJ2-7,TRBV29-1,NA,TRBD2,CSVRRTSGTNEQYF,TGCAGCGTTCGTAGGACTAGCGGGACCAACGAGCAGTACTTC
TRBJ2-1,TRBV27,NA,NA,CASSFSPWRVDEQFF,TGTGCCAGCAGTTTTAGCCCGTGGAGGGTCGATGAGCAGTTCTTC
TRBJ2-1,TRBV4-3,NA,TRBD1,CASSQAGGVYNEQFF,TGCGCCAGCAGCCAAGCAGGGGGCGTTTACAATGAGCAGTTCTTC
TRBJ1-6,TRBV27,few,TRBD1,CASSLSGTATVPLHF,TGTGCCAGCAGTTTATCGGGGACAGCGACCGTACCCCTCCACTTT
TRBJ1-4,TRBV6-5,NA,TRBD1,CASRDRWDNEKLFF,TGTGCCAGCAGGGACAGGTGGGATAATGAAAAACTGTTTTTT
TRBJ2-5,TRBV6-5,NA,NA,CASSFVSSVQETQYF,TGTGCCAGCAGTTTCGTTTCCTCGGTCCAAGAGACCCAGTACTTC
TRBJ2-1,TRBV11-2,NA,TRBD1,CASSHPGQGNEQFF,TGTGCCAGCAGCCACCCGGGACAGGGGAATGAGCAGTTCTTC
TRBJ1-1,TRBV5-6,NA,NA,CASSLAGVGTEAFF,TGTGCCAGCAGCTTAGCGGGGGTAGGGACTGAAGCTTTCTTT
TRBJ2-7,TRBV29-1,NA,TRBD2,CSVVFQASGSYEQYF,TGCAGCGTAGTATTCCAGGCTAGCGGGAGTTACGAGCAGTACTTC
TRBJ1-6,TRBV27,NA,NA,CASSARASGNSPLHF,TGTGCCAGCAGTGCCCGGGCCTCGGGGAATTCACCCCTCCACTTT
TRBJ1-5,TRBV6-6,NA,NA,CASNRQPQHF,TGTGCCAGCAATAGACAGCCCCAGCATTTT
TRBJ2-3,TRBV29-1,NA,NA,CSGAGMSITDTQYF,TGCAGCGGTGCGGGAATGTCAATCACAGATACGCAGTATTTT
TRBJ1-1,TRBV28,NA,NA,CASKFIGTKEAAFF,TGTGCCAGCAAGTTTATTGGAACAAAGGAGGCGGCTTTCTTT
TRBJ2-2,TRBV24-1,NA,TRBD1,CATGQVSGGELFF,TGTGCCACCGGACAGGTTTCTGGCGGGGAGCTGTTTTTT
TRBJ1-2,TRBV7-2,NA,TRBD1,CASSPGTANYGYTF,TGTGCCAGCAGTCCCGGGACAGCCAACTATGGCTACACCTTC
TRBJ1-1,TRBV7-2,NA,NA,CASSTPGQLNTEAFF,TGTGCCAGCAGCACCCCAGGACAGTTGAACACTGAAGCTTTCTTT
TRBJ1-5,TRBV6-6,NA,NA,CASIRGTGTPTGQPQHF,TGTGCCAGCATTCGGGGAACCGGGACACCCACGGGTCAGCCCCAGCATTTT
TRBJ1-2,TRBV2,NA,TRBD1,CASSEGGQGAGYTF,TGTGCCAGCAGTGAAGGGGGGCAGGGGGCAGGCTACACCTTC
TRBJ1-1,TRBV6-6,NA,TRBD1,CASSSATGANTEAFF,TGTGCCAGCAGTTCCGCAACAGGGGCGAACACTGAAGCTTTCTTT
TRBJ1-2,TRBV28,NA,NA,CASSLFELRRGLRGYTF,TGTGCCAGCAGTTTATTCGAACTCCGCAGGGGTTTGCGTGGCTACACCTTC
TRBJ1-2,TRBV19,NA,TRBD1,CASWGLGQGGYGYTF,TGTGCCAGTTGGGGGCTGGGACAGGGCGGCTATGGCTACACCTTC
TRBJ2-3,TRBV5-4,NA,TRBD2,CASSLGTSGNRAQYF,TGTGCCAGCAGCCTAGGGACTAGCGGGAACCGGGCGCAGTATTTT
TRBJ2-1,TRBV19,NA,TRBD2,CASSIELAGVNEQFF,TGTGCCAGTAGTATCGAACTAGCGGGAGTCAATGAGCAGTTCTTC
TRBJ1-2,TRBV30,NA,NA,CATQWGGGAGYTF,TGTGCCACACAGTGGGGCGGGGGGGCTGGCTACACCTTC
TRBJ2-1,TRBV7-8,NA,NA,CASSLVASHSYNEQFF,TGTGCCAGCAGCTTAGTGGCTAGCCACTCCTACAATGAGCAGTTCTTC
TRBJ1-5,TRBV6-5,NA,NA,CASSYSSDFNQPQHF,TGTGCCAGCAGTTACTCCAGTGACTTCAATCAGCCCCAGCATTTT
TRBJ1-4,TRBV6-5,NA,NA,CASSYGRRRGEKLFF,TGTGCCAGCAGTTATGGTCGTAGACGAGGTGAAAAACTGTTTTTT
TRBJ1-1,TRBV19,NA,NA,CASSTRRGPHTEAFF,TGTGCCAGTAGTACCCGGAGGGGTCCTCACACTGAAGCTTTCTTT
TRBJ1-5,TRBV27,NA,NA,CASRSRQISNQPQHF,TGTGCCAGCAGATCGAGACAGATTAGCAATCAGCCCCAGCATTTT
TRBJ2-6,TRBV25-1,NA,NA,CANPRRAGANVLTF,TGTGCCAACCCGAGGAGGGCTGGGGCCAACGTCCTGACTTTC
TRBJ1-1,TRBV4-1,NA,TRBD1,CASSQTGGRGTEAFF,TGCGCCAGCAGCCAAACAGGGGGCAGAGGCACTGAAGCTTTCTTT
TRBJ1-1,TRBV10-3,NA,NA,CAISESSGGGNTEAFF,TGTGCCATCAGTGAGTCGAGCGGCGGGGGTAACACTGAAGCTTTCTTT
TRBJ2-1,TRBV28,NA,TRBD2,CASRTSGRSLSYNEQFF,TGTGCCAGCAGGACTAGCGGGAGGTCCCTCTCCTACAATGAGCAGTTCTTC
TRBJ2-7,TRBV4-3,NA,NA,CASSGGNTYEQYF,TGCGCCAGCAGTGGGGGGAATACGTACGAGCAGTACTTC
TRBJ2-3,TRBV5-1,NA,NA,CASARWVSTDTQYF,TGCGCCAGCGCCAGGTGGGTCAGCACAGATACGCAGTATTTT
TRBJ2-5,TRBV11-2,NA,TRBD2,CASGRAAETQYF,TGTGCCAGCGGGAGGGCCGCAGAGACCCAGTACTTC
TRBJ2-5,TRBV24-1,NA,TRBD1,CATSDLGQAQETQYF,TGTGCCACCAGTGATTTGGGACAGGCCCAAGAGACCCAGTACTTC
TRBJ2-1,TRBV28,NA,TRBD2,CASSFVSSGRNEQFF,TGTGCCAGCAGTTTTGTATCTAGCGGGAGGAATGAGCAGTTCTTC